These 25 T cell receptor beta chains share one sample of origin, sequenced in a study of regulatory T cells in long-lasting Graves disease. Combining iRepertoire HTBI primers with Arm-PCR of CDR3 regions, the authors built TCR beta libraries. TCRdb re-called the multiplex PCR reads through MiXCR, storing one row per CDR3 protein. The sample lists about 210,000 distinct CDR3 sequences; roughly 19% were seen once. Time point denoted: newly diagnosed GD, antithyroid drugs for less than 3 months. PBMC RNA was the source of the TCR library. These sequences were also reported in another study, on T cells in Graves' hyperthyroidism and ophthalmopathy.

The sample consisted of peripheral blood mononuclear cells (PBMCs), taken at new diagnosis, from a patient treated with antithyroid drugs. The source is a young woman with Graves disease.

Only a few counts were recorded for this clonotype. The CDR3 sequence is CASSITPSSYEQYF. The CDR3 region has the DNA TGTGCCAGTAGTATAACACCCAGCTCCTACGAGCAGTACTTC. V gene TRBV19 combines with J gene TRBJ2-7; unclear D gene. Germline CDR1 LNHDA, CDR2 SQIVND (reference sequence). The V gene lost 2 bases and the J gene lost 0 bases, with 8 bases spanning the gap. The CDR3 spans 14 residues.

In its sample, this clonotype was seen many times. The rearrangement uses TRBV5-1 and TRBJ1-4; D possibly corresponds to TRBD1 (6 bases). The CDR3 has 12 amino acids. Germline CDR1 reads SGHRS; CDR2 reads YFSETQ. Trimming removed 4 bases at V and 11 bases at J, with 12 bases between. CDR3 sequence: CASSEPGEKLFF. DNA for the CDR3: TGCGCCAGCAGCGAGCCAGGGGAGAAACTGTTTTTT.

Many counts were recorded for this clonotype. This chain links TRBV27 with TRBJ2-1; 9 nucleotides agree with TRBD2. The CDR3 is made up of 16 amino acids. Looked up from germline, CDR1 is MNHEY and CDR2 is SMNVEV (reference sequence). V was clipped by 5 bases and J by 2 bases; unmatched bases: 7. The CDR3 bases are TGTGCCAGCAGTCGATTTAGCGGGGGACCCTACAATGAGCAGTTCTTC. Translation gives CASSRFSGGPYNEQFF.

This clonotype appeared many times. The rearrangement uses TRBV27 and TRBJ2-4, with D hard to call. CDR1 is MNHEY, CDR2 SMNVEV, per germline (reference sequence). V lost 6 bases to trimming and J lost 8 bases, with 17 bases between them. The CDR3 sequence is 14 residues long. The CDR3 bases are TGTGCCAGCAGCCCTAGGGCGAGTTTTGACATTCAGTACTTC. Protein sequence: CASSPRASFDIQYF.

This clonotype was seen at least ten times. V gene TRBV6-2 or TRBV6-3 combines with J gene TRBJ1-4, with D hard to call. The germline V and J ends were trimmed by 8 bases and 8 bases, with 9 bases remaining between them. Looked up from germline, CDR1 is MNHEY and CDR2 is SVGEGT. CDR3 length: 11 residues. In DNA form, the CDR3 reads TGTGCCAGCGCTCAAGGAGAAAAACTGTTTTTT. This gives the protein CASAQGEKLFF.

Many counts were recorded for this clonotype. J is TRBJ2-5 and V is TRBV19, with unresolved D. The germline V gene has CDR1 LNHDA and CDR2 SQIVND (reference sequence). The CDR3 covers 14 residues. The V end was cut by 5 bases, the J end by 5 bases, with 15 bases between. The CDR3: CASSLLGMEETQYF. In DNA, the CDR3 is TGTGCCAGTAGTCTCCTGGGGATGGAGGAGACCCAGTACTTC.

The table lists this clonotype with a few counts. The chain is built from TRBV9 and TRBJ2-2; 7 bases are a match to TRBD1. V lost 4 bases to trimming and J lost 0 bases; unmatched junction nucleotides: 3. Looked up from germline, CDR1 is SGDLS and CDR2 is YYNGEE. There are 15 residues in the CDR3. The CDR3 coding sequence is TGTGCCAGCAGCCCCACAGGGGCGAACACCGGGGAGCTGTTTTTT. Its translation is CASSPTGANTGELFF.

This clonotype was detected many times. The chain combines TRBV30 with TRBJ2-7; D gene unclear. CDR1 is GTSNPN, CDR2 SVGIG, per germline (reference sequence). The CDR3 runs 12 residues. Trimming removed 5 bases at V and 7 bases at J, with 15 bases between. The CDR3 DNA is TGTGCCTGGGGTTTTGGCACCGGAGAGCAGTACTTC. As protein: CAWGFGTGEQYF.

About this clonotype itself: It may be a read error: a sequence one base away is much more abundant. The CDR3 DNA reads TGTGCCAGTAGTATAGGAGGCGTGAACACCATATATTTT. Encoded protein: CASSIGGVNTIYF. The chain links TRBV19 to TRBJ1-3; D gene unclear. The ends were cut back, 1 base at V and 7 bases at J, with 8 bases in the middle. There are 13 residues in the CDR3. CDR1 and CDR2 (germline): LNHDA, SQIVND (reference sequence).

This clonotype turned up a few times. This sequence joins TRBV29-1 and TRBJ1-1; D is undetermined. The V and J ends lost 4 bases and 8 bases respectively, with 8 bases between them. This CDR3 contains 10 residues. Looked up from germline, CDR1 is SQVTM and CDR2 is ANQGSEA. The CDR3 nucleotides are TGCAGCGTTGGGGCCCTAGAAGCTTTCTTT. Its translation is CSVGALEAFF.

This clonotype was recorded at least ten times. The gene calls are TRBV2 and TRBJ2-1; tentatively, D is TRBD1 (6 bases). CDR3 length: 14 amino acids. Germline V gene data show CDR1 as SNHLY and CDR2 as FYNNEI. V was shortened by 4 bases and J by 12 bases, with 19 bases between the two germline ends. CDR3 loop: CASSVDRERGSQFF. The CDR3 nucleotides are TGTGCCAGCAGTGTTGACCGAGAGAGGGGGTCGCAGTTCTTC.

This clonotype was detected ten times or more. The CDR3 DNA is TGTGCCACCAGCAAAGGGACTTCTCTTACCTACGAGCAGTACTTC. The encoded protein is CATSKGTSLTYEQYF. The gene calls are TRBV15 and TRBJ2-7, with a weak D call TRBD2 (6 bases). V lost 4 bases and J 2 bases, leaving 15 bases between the germline ends. The CDR3 covers 15 residues. Germline CDR1 reads LNHNV; CDR2 reads YYDKDF (reference sequence).

This clonotype has at least ten counts. The V and J genes are TRBV6-5 and TRBJ1-1; no firm D call. CDR1 MNHEY and CDR2 SVGAGI come from the germline V gene. V lost 0 bases and J 2 bases, leaving 10 bases between the germline ends. This CDR3 contains 15 residues. The CDR3, as DNA: TGTGCCAGCAGTTACTCGACCGAGGTTAACACTGAAGCTTTCTTT. This translates into CASSYSTEVNTEAFF.

This clonotype was counted at least ten times. The V call is TRBV20-1, the J call TRBJ2-3; 11 nucleotides match TRBD2. Germline-derived CDR1 and CDR2 are DFQATT and SNEGSKA (reference sequence). The CDR3 contains 15 residues. V lost 0 bases, J lost 2 bases, and 1 base stayed unmatched. The CDR3 protein is CSAREGLAVTDTQYF. The CDR3 coding sequence is TGCAGTGCTAGAGAGGGACTAGCGGTCACAGATACGCAGTATTTT.

The sample holds many counts of this clonotype. V usage is TRBV5-4 and J usage is TRBJ1-1; 7 bases map to TRBD1. Germline lookup yields CDR1 SGHNT and CDR2 YYREEE (reference sequence). Trimming removed 5 bases from V and 6 bases from J; junction bases left unmatched: 16. The CDR3 consists of 16 residues. CDR3 in DNA: TGTGCCAGCAGGCCAGAGGGGGCCATAAGGGGCGCTGAAGCTTTCTTT. Its translation is CASRPEGAIRGAEAFF. Using reference TRBV5-4 and TRBJ1-1 for the parts outside the CDR3, the full variable domain is ETGVTQSPTHLIKTRGQQVTLRCSSQSGHNTVSWYQQALGQGPQFIFQYYREEENGRGNFPPRFSGLQFPNYSSELNVNALELDDSALYLCASRPEGAIRGAEAFFGQGTRLTVV.

This chain links TRBV9 with TRBJ2-3; no reliable D call. CDR1 is SGDLS and CDR2 is YYNGEE in the germline V gene. The CDR3 consists of 15 residues. V lost 1 base and J 1 base, leaving 10 bases between the germline ends. Here the CDR3 reads CASSVFFSGTDTQYF. The CDR3 DNA reads as TGTGCCAGCAGCGTATTTTTCTCCGGCACAGATACGCAGTATTTT.

The chain employs TRBV2 and TRBJ2-7; D not resolved. The germline CDR1 and CDR2 sequences are SNHLY and FYNNEI. The germline V and J ends were trimmed by 7 bases and 4 bases, with 8 bases remaining between them. This CDR3 has 11 amino acids. CDR3 region: CASKVRYEQYF. Written as DNA, the CDR3 is TGTGCCAGCAAGGTCAGATACGAGCAGTACTTC.

In this sample, this clonotype turned up many times. The rearrangement joins TRBV2 to TRBJ2-5, with D perhaps assigned TRBD1 or TRBD2 (6 bases each). The CDR3 is 15 amino acids. Germline V CDR1 and CDR2: SNHLY, FYNNEI. V lost 5 bases and J 5 bases, leaving 18 bases between the germline ends. The CDR3 is CASSLEGGAGETQYF. CDR3 bases: TGTGCCAGCAGTCTTGAGGGGGGCGCCGGGGAGACCCAGTACTTC.

This clonotype has ten or more counts. The rearrangement links TRBV3-1 to TRBJ2-7; the D call may be TRBD1 or TRBD2 (5 bases each). The germline V gene has CDR1 LGHDT and CDR2 YNNKEL (reference sequence). The CDR3 runs 15 residues. Deletions cut 2 bases from V and 0 bases from J, with 11 bases between. For the CDR3, the DNA is TGTGCCAGCAGCCAACGAAAGGGGACCTCCTACGAGCAGTACTTC. The encoded protein is CASSQRKGTSYEQYF.

The chain uses TRBV3-1 and TRBJ2-7, with TRBD1 matching over 12 bases. This CDR3 is built from 14 residues. V was pared by 4 bases and J by 7 bases, with 5 bases of the junction left unmatched. Germline V gene data show CDR1 as LGHDT and CDR2 as YNNKEL (reference sequence). CDR3 nucleotide sequence: TGTGCCAGCAGCCGAGGGACAGGGGGCAGGGAGCAGTACTTC. It codes for CASSRGTGGREQYF.

At least ten counts were recorded for this clonotype. This chain links TRBV2 with TRBJ2-5; TRBD1 aligns across 10 bases. CDR1 and CDR2 (germline): SNHLY, FYNNEI. The CDR3 loop spans 13 amino acids. V lost 11 bases to trimming and J lost 4 bases; unmatched junction nucleotides: 7. CDR3 in amino acids: CAGGTGVGETQYF. DNA for the CDR3: TGTGCCGGGGGGACAGGGGTTGGAGAGACCCAGTACTTC.

In its sample, this clonotype was seen many times. This sequence joins TRBV30 and TRBJ2-7, with 7 nucleotides matching TRBD1. Per the germline V gene, CDR1 is GTSNPN and CDR2 is SVGIG (reference sequence). The ends lost 4 bases at V and 3 bases at J; junction bases unmatched: 6. The CDR3 runs 13 residues. The DNA of the CDR3 is TGTGCCTGGACTAAGGGGGCGAGCTACGAGCAGTACTTC. It translates to CAWTKGASYEQYF.

Ten or more counts support this clonotype. The CDR3: CAISPTGKRDNQPQHF. DNA for the CDR3: TGTGCCATCAGCCCGACAGGGAAGCGCGACAATCAGCCCCAGCATTTT. J is TRBJ1-5 and V is TRBV10-3; the match to TRBD1 covers 7 bases. The CDR3 contains 16 residues. From germline, CDR1 is ENHRY and CDR2 SYGVKD. The V and J ends lost 6 bases and 3 bases, in that order; junction bases with no gene match: 11.

This clonotype was found a few times. The genes are TRBV9 and TRBJ2-3; possibly TRBD1 or TRBD2 for D (5 bases each). This CDR3 is built from 13 residues. CDR1 SGDLS and CDR2 YYNGEE come from the germline V gene. With 3 bases removed from V and 6 bases from J, the gap between germline ends came to 11 bases. The CDR3 region is CASSGTGRDTQYF. The CDR3 nucleotides are TGTGCCAGCAGCGGCACGGGGCGGGATACGCAGTATTTT.

This clonotype has just a few counts. The chain uses TRBV5-6 and TRBJ2-7; maybe TRBD2 (5 bases). Per germline, CDR1 SGHDT and CDR2 YYEEEE. The CDR3 totals 15 residues. V was cut by 7 bases and J by 7 bases, with 24 bases left in between. CDR3 protein: CASGREGSLLREQYF. The CDR3 coding sequence is TGTGCCAGCGGACGAGAGGGTTCCCTTTTGAGGGAGCAGTACTTC.